One TCR beta chain is described in this entry. Its antigen remains unknown. The CDR3 is made up of 13 amino acids. V dropped 3 bases and J dropped 0 bases, with 7 bases sitting between them. CDR1 and CDR2 from the germline V gene are SQVTM and ANQGSEA. This specimen comes from a study of OX40 agonist ivuxolimab in advanced cancers. Study results and caveats: CD8+ T cells (on average) carried more expanded clones than CD4+ T cells.

Blood was sampled at baseline, cycle 4 day 1, and cycle 7 day 1. Sequencing was performed with immunoSEQ multiplex PCR; in TCRdb, only in-frame clones are kept and a portion is missing. The sample records roughly 92,000 clones, 80% to 95% being singletons. The source is an adult with an advanced solid tumor such as melanoma, head and neck, liver or kidney cancer. This sample comprised CD4+ or CD8+ T cells sorted from blood, obtained in a trial of the OX40 agonist ivuxolimab. The chain couples TRBV29-1 to TRBJ2-3; D uncertain. Here the CDR3 reads CSVESRSTDTQYF. DNA for the CDR3: TGCAGCGTTGAGTCGCGGAGCACAGATACGCAGTATTTT.